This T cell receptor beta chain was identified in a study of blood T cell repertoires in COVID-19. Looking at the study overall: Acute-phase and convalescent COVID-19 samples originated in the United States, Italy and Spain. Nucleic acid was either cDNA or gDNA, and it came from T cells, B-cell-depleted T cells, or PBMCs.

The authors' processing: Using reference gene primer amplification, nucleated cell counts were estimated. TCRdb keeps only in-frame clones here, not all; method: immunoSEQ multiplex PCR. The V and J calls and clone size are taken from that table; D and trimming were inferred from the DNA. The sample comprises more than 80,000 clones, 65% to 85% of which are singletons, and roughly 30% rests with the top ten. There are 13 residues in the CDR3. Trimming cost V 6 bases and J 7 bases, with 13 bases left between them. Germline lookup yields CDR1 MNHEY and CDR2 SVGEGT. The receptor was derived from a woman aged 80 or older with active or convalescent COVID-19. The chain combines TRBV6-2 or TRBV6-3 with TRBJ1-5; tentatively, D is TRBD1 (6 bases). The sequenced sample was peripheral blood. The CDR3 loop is CASSPTGFQPQHF. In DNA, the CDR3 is TGTGCCAGCAGCCCCACAGGGTTCCAGCCCCAGCATTTT.